This T cell receptor beta chain came from a study of blood T cell repertoires in COVID-19. Study background: Donors in the United States, Italy and Spain gave samples during acute or convalescent COVID-19. T cells, B-cell-depleted T cells, or PBMCs supplied cDNA or gDNA.

In the authors' workflow: Reference gene primer amplification gave nucleated cell count estimates. Libraries were prepared by immunoSEQ multiplex PCR; TCRdb keeps only in-frame clonotypes and omits some of them. The V and J calls and clone size come from that table; D and trimming were worked out from the DNA. The sample holds 100,000 or so clones, just under 95% seen once. Specimen: peripheral blood. This clonotype was obtained from a man between 65 and 80 years old with acute or convalescent COVID-19.

The CDR3 loop reads CASTAEANTGELFF. CDR3 coding DNA: TGCGCCAGCACCGCCGAGGCGAACACCGGGGAGCTGTTTTTT. The chain combines TRBV5-1 with TRBJ2-2; D unclear. Trimming removed 6 bases at V and 0 bases at J, with 9 bases between. Germline loops: CDR1 SGHRS, CDR2 YFSETQ. The CDR3 covers 14 residues.